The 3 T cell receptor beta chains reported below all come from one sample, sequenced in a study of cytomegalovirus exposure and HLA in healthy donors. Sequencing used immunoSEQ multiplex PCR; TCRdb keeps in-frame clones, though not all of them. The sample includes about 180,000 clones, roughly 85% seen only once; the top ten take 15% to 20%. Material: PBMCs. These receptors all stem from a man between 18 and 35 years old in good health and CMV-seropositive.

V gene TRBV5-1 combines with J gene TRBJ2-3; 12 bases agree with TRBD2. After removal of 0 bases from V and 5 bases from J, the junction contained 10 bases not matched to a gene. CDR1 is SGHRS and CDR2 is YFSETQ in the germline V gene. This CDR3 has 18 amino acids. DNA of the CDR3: TGCGCCAGCAGCTTGGCACTAGCGGGGGGAGGAGCAGAAGATACGCAGTATTTT. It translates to CASSLALAGGGAEDTQYF.

CDR3 protein: CASIKSPQGTNTEAFF. The DNA for the CDR3 is TGTGCCAGCATTAAGAGTCCTCAGGGGACGAACACTGAAGCTTTCTTT. The chain has TRBV28 and TRBJ1-1; D is perhaps TRBD1 (6 bases). Germline lookup yields CDR1 MDHEN and CDR2 SYDVKM. V was clipped by 7 bases and J by 1 base, with 19 bases between them. CDR3 length: 16 amino acids.

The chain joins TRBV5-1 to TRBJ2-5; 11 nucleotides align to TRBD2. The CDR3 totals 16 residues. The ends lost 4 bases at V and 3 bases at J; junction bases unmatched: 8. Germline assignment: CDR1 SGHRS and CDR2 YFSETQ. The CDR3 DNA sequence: TGCGCCAGCAGCAAGACTAGCGGGGCTACCAAAGAGACCCAGTACTTC. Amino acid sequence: CASSKTSGATKETQYF.